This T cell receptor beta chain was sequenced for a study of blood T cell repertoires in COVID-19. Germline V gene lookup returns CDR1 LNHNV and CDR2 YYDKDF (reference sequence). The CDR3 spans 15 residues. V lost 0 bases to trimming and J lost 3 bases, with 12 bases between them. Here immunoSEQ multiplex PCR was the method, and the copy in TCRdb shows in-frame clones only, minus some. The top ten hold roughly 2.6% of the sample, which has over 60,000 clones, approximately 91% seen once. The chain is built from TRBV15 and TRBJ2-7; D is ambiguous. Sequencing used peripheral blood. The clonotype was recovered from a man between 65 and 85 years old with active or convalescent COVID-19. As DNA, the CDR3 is TGTGCCACCAGCAGAGATGGGCCGGCGTACTACGAGCAGTACTTC. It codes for CATSRDGPAYYEQYF.